This entry features one TCR beta chain sequence. Its matching antigen is unknown. Donors were drawn from the approximately 120-subject validation cohort, separate from the approximately 700-subject first cohort. Clones were sequenced by immunoSEQ multiplex PCR, and TCRdb holds only the in-frame ones, with some missing. The top ten clones hold about a tenth of a sample with 150,000 to 200,000 clones, about nine tenths of them seen once. Germline V lookup: CDR1 SGHNT, CDR2 YENEEA. V lost 3 bases to trimming and J lost 8 bases; unmatched junction nucleotides: 4. The CDR3 sequence is 14 residues long. This sample is part of a study of cytomegalovirus exposure and HLA in healthy donors. Study-level background: The same platform as the approximately 640 first-cohort repertoires was used for the 95 to 150 validation repertoires, a later analysis reported. Study-wide results and caveats: The investigators catalogued some 160 TCR beta chains as cytomegalovirus-associated.

This chain uses TRBV11-3 with TRBJ2-3; TRBD1 matches at 11 bases. This receptor was obtained from a woman between 18 and 30 years old in good health and CMV-seropositive. Specimen: PBMCs. This CDR3 is CASSLDRGLGTQYF. The CDR3 coding sequence is TGTGCCAGCAGCTTGGACAGGGGGCTGGGTACGCAGTATTTT.